This TCR beta chain was documented in a study of Tregs in tolerant kidney transplant recipients. A remark on this clone: No antigen is known for it. The read is 3 residues too short to cover the CDR3 end, so that end is filled in from the germline J gene.

The trim removed 3 bases at V and 3 bases at J, leaving 6 bases unmatched. Germline CDR1 is KGHSH and CDR2 is LQKENI. There are 16 residues in the CDR3. Related graft donors supplied nonmyeloablative bone marrow transplants, and mixed chimerism was transient. Thawed PBMCs were FACS-sorted into unstimulated CD4+CD25+CD127- regulatory T cells, CD4+CD25- non-regulatory cells, CD4 and CD8 cells. Some clones are missing from TCRdb's copy, which holds only in-frame ones; the method was immunoSEQ multiplex PCR. In total, the table holds over 14,000 clones. Study findings and constraints: In tolerant patients, donor-specific Tregs outgrew total Tregs, suggesting antigen-driven expansion. Validation in larger populations is needed because few patients were studied.

The sequence derives from a human patient who received a combined kidney and bone marrow transplant. The T cells may partly be graft donor cells. The rearrangement joins TRBV18 to TRBJ2-7; 12 bases match TRBD2. Sequences were derived from CD4+ T cells from blood (PBMCs), sampled 12 months after the transplant. The DNA read from the CDR3 is TGTGCCAGCTCACCGGGACTAGCGGGTGAGGGCTACGAG. It codes for CASSPGLAGEGYE. From start to end, the CDR3 is CASSPGLAGEGYEQYF.